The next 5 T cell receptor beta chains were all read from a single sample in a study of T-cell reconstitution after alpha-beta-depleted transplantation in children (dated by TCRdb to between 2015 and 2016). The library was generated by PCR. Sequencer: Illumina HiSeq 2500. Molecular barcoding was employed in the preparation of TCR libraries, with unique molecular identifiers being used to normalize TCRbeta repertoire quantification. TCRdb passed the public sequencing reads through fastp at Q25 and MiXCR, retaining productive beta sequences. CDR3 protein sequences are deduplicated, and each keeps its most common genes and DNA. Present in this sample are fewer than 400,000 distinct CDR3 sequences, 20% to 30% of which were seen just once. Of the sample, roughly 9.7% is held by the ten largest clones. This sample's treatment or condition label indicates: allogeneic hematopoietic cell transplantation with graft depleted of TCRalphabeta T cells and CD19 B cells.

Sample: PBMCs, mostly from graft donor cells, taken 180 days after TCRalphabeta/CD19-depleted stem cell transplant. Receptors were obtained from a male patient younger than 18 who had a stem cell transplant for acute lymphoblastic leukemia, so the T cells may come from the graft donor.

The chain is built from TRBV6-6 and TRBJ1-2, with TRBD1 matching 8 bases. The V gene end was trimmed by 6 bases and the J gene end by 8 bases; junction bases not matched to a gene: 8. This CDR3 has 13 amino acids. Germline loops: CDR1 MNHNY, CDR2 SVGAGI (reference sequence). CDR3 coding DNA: TGTGCCAGCAGCCAGGGGGCAATGAAAGGCTACACCTTC. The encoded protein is CASSQGAMKGYTF.

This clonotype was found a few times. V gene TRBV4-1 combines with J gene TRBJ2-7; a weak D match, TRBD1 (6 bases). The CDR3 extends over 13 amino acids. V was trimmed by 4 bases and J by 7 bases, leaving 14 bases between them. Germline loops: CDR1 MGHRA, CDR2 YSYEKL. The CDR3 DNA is TGCGCCAGCAGCCCAGAAAATACAGGGGAGCAGTACTTC. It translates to CASSPENTGEQYF.

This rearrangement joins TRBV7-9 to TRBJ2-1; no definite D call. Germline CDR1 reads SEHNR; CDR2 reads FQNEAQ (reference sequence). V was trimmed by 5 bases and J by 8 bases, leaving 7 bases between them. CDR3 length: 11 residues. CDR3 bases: TGTGCCAGCAGCCCCGACGATGAGCAGTTCTTC. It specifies CASSPDDEQFF.

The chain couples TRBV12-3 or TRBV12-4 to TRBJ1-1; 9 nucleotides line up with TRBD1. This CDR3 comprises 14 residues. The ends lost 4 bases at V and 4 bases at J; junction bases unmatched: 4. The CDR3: CASSYRGLITEAFF. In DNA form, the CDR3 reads TGTGCCAGCAGTTACAGGGGGCTAATCACTGAAGCTTTCTTT.

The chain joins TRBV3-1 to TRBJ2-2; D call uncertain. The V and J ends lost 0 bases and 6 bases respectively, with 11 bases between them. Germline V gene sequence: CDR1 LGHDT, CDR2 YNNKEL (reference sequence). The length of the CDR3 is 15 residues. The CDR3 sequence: CASSQDLGVAGELFF. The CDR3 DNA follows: TGTGCCAGCAGCCAAGATCTGGGTGTGGCCGGGGAGCTGTTTTTT. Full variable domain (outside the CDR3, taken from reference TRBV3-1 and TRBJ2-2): DTAVSQTPKYLVTQMGNDKSIKCEQNLGHDTMYWYKQDSKKFLKIMFSYNNKELIINETVPNRFSPKSPDKAHLNLHINSLELGDSAVYFCASSQDLGVAGELFFGEGSRLTVL.